This is a list of T cell receptor beta chains from one sample in a study of T cells in Graves' hyperthyroidism and ophthalmopathy. TCRdb passed the multiplex PCR reads through MiXCR, listing each CDR3 protein once. The sample has fewer than 200,000 distinct CDR3 sequences, more than 15% seen once. Sequences were obtained from blood. Receptors were obtained from a woman in her forties or fifties with Graves' hyperthyroidism. CDR3s include the opening cysteine and the closing phenylalanine or tryptophan. Each record gives: V gene, D gene, J gene, clone size, CDR3 length, CDR3 protein, CDR3 DNA. D genes are given only for firm matches. Rows give clone size only sometimes, using once, few, many, or a class for an expanded clone.

v_call: TRBV5-1
d_call: TRBD1
j_call: TRBJ1-2
clone_size: few
cdr3_length: 18
cdr3_aa: CASSSKRGQGRTNYGYTF
cdr3_nt: TGCGCCAGCAGCTCCAAGAGGGGACAGGGCCGAACTAACTATGGCTACACCTTC

v_call: TRBV7-3
d_call: -
j_call: TRBJ1-1
clone_size: many
cdr3_length: 14
cdr3_aa: CASSSSGAWTEAFF
cdr3_nt: TGTGCCAGCAGCTCCTCCGGAGCCTGGACTGAAGCTTTCTTT

v_call: TRBV28
d_call: -
j_call: TRBJ1-2
clone_size: many
cdr3_length: 14
cdr3_aa: CASSLWEDNYGYTF
cdr3_nt: TGTGCCAGCAGTTTATGGGAGGATAACTATGGCTACACCTTC

v_call: TRBV5-1
d_call: TRBD1
j_call: TRBJ1-6
clone_size: many
cdr3_length: 14
cdr3_aa: CASSLDRGNSPLHF
cdr3_nt: TGCGCCAGCAGCCTGGACAGGGGCAATTCACCCCTCCACTTT

v_call: TRBV19
d_call: -
j_call: TRBJ2-3
clone_size: many
cdr3_length: 12
cdr3_aa: CASRKFGDTQYF
cdr3_nt: TGTGCCAGTAGAAAATTTGGTGATACGCAGTATTTT

v_call: TRBV3-1
d_call: TRBD1
j_call: TRBJ1-1
clone_size: -
cdr3_length: 15
cdr3_aa: CASSPGQGGNTEAFF
cdr3_nt: TGTGCCAGCAGCCCGGGACAGGGGGGTAACACTGAAGCTTTCTTT

v_call: TRBV6-2/TRBV6-3
d_call: -
j_call: TRBJ2-7
clone_size: once
cdr3_length: 14
cdr3_aa: CASSLKSTSSEQYF
cdr3_nt: TGTGCCAGCAGTTTAAAGTCAACCTCCTCGGAGCAGTACTTC

v_call: TRBV2
d_call: -
j_call: TRBJ2-7
clone_size: many
cdr3_length: 16
cdr3_aa: CASISPGALTGYEQYF
cdr3_nt: TGTGCCAGCATCTCTCCCGGGGCCCTAACTGGTTACGAGCAGTACTTC

v_call: TRBV12-3/TRBV12-4
d_call: TRBD1
j_call: TRBJ1-3
clone_size: many
cdr3_length: 15
cdr3_aa: CASSQAGTAGNTIYF
cdr3_nt: TGTGCCAGCAGCCAGGCCGGGACAGCTGGAAACACCATATATTTT

v_call: TRBV15
d_call: -
j_call: TRBJ1-1
clone_size: many
cdr3_length: 12
cdr3_aa: CATAGENTEAFF
cdr3_nt: TGTGCCACCGCCGGCGAGAACACTGAAGCTTTCTTT

v_call: TRBV5-1
d_call: TRBD1
j_call: TRBJ2-7
clone_size: many
cdr3_length: 14
cdr3_aa: CASSHGQGMYEQYF
cdr3_nt: TGCGCCAGCAGCCACGGACAGGGTATGTACGAGCAGTACTTC

v_call: TRBV28
d_call: -
j_call: TRBJ1-2
clone_size: many
cdr3_length: 16
cdr3_aa: CASSSSRFYSNYGYTF
cdr3_nt: TGTGCCAGCAGTTCCTCCCGGTTTTACTCTAACTATGGCTACACCTTC

v_call: TRBV7-9
d_call: TRBD1
j_call: TRBJ2-7
clone_size: many
cdr3_length: 15
cdr3_aa: CASSLPGTGDDEQYF
cdr3_nt: TGTGCCAGCAGCTTACCGGGGACAGGGGACGACGAGCAGTACTTC

v_call: TRBV6-1
d_call: TRBD2
j_call: TRBJ2-4
clone_size: many
cdr3_length: 16
cdr3_aa: CASSGEVRLGGDIQYF
cdr3_nt: TGTGCCAGCAGTGGAGAGGTCCGACTGGGAGGGGACATTCAGTACTTC

v_call: TRBV11-3
d_call: TRBD1
j_call: TRBJ1-5
clone_size: few
cdr3_length: 16
cdr3_aa: CASSPPTGVINQPQHF
cdr3_nt: TGTGCCAGCAGCCCCCCTACAGGGGTAATTAATCAGCCCCAGCATTTT

v_call: TRBV6-1
d_call: -
j_call: TRBJ1-5
clone_size: many
cdr3_length: 16
cdr3_aa: CASSEAYRASNQPQHF
cdr3_nt: TGTGCCAGCAGTGAAGCGTATAGGGCCTCCAATCAGCCCCAGCATTTT

v_call: TRBV4-3
d_call: -
j_call: TRBJ1-5
clone_size: few
cdr3_length: 13
cdr3_aa: CASSQEVSGPQHF
cdr3_nt: TGCGCCAGCAGCCAAGAGGTTTCGGGGCCCCAGCATTTT

v_call: TRBV5-6
d_call: -
j_call: TRBJ2-7
clone_size: many
cdr3_length: 13
cdr3_aa: CASSLVTNYEQYF
cdr3_nt: TGTGCCAGCAGCTTGGTTACCAACTACGAGCAGTACTTC

v_call: TRBV12-3/TRBV12-4
d_call: TRBD2
j_call: TRBJ2-2
clone_size: many
cdr3_length: 15
cdr3_aa: CASSRTRTNTGELFF
cdr3_nt: TGTGCCAGCAGCCGGACTAGAACGAACACCGGGGAGCTGTTTTTT

v_call: TRBV11-2
d_call: -
j_call: TRBJ2-7
clone_size: many
cdr3_length: 14
cdr3_aa: CASSLGRQRGEQYF
cdr3_nt: TGTGCCAGCAGCTTGGGTAGGCAACGGGGCGAGCAGTACTTC

v_call: TRBV15
d_call: -
j_call: TRBJ1-1
clone_size: many
cdr3_length: 14
cdr3_aa: CATSRLTGYTEAFF
cdr3_nt: TGTGCCACCAGCAGATTAACAGGGTACACTGAAGCTTTCTTT

v_call: TRBV5-1
d_call: TRBD1
j_call: TRBJ1-2
clone_size: many
cdr3_length: 13
cdr3_aa: CASSWDSIYGYTF
cdr3_nt: TGCGCCAGCAGCTGGGACAGCATCTATGGCTACACCTTC

v_call: TRBV12-3/TRBV12-4
d_call: -
j_call: TRBJ1-3
clone_size: many
cdr3_length: 14
cdr3_aa: CASSLVGSGNTIYF
cdr3_nt: TGTGCCAGCAGTTTGGTAGGGAGTGGAAACACCATATATTTT

v_call: TRBV2
d_call: -
j_call: TRBJ1-2
clone_size: many
cdr3_length: 16
cdr3_aa: CASSAGRGAGNYGYTF
cdr3_nt: TGTGCCAGCAGTGCTGGGAGAGGGGCCGGGAACTATGGCTACACCTTC

v_call: TRBV4-2
d_call: -
j_call: TRBJ1-5
clone_size: -
cdr3_length: 16
cdr3_aa: CASSQGSGPNNQPQHF
cdr3_nt: TGTGCCAGCAGCCAAGGGAGCGGACCGAATAATCAGCCCCAGCATTTT

v_call: TRBV18
d_call: -
j_call: TRBJ2-4
clone_size: -
cdr3_length: 15
cdr3_aa: CASSPDGGKKNIQYF
cdr3_nt: TGTGCCAGCTCACCAGATGGGGGCAAAAAAAACATTCAGTACTTC

v_call: TRBV12-3/TRBV12-4
d_call: -
j_call: TRBJ2-7
clone_size: many
cdr3_length: 11
cdr3_aa: CASSLGTEQYF
cdr3_nt: TGTGCCAGCAGTTTGGGGACCGAGCAGTACTTC

v_call: TRBV6-1
d_call: -
j_call: TRBJ1-5
clone_size: many
cdr3_length: 14
cdr3_aa: CASGPIQGNQPQHF
cdr3_nt: TGTGCCAGCGGCCCAATACAGGGTAATCAGCCCCAGCATTTT

v_call: TRBV12-3/TRBV12-4
d_call: -
j_call: TRBJ1-1
clone_size: many
cdr3_length: 13
cdr3_aa: CASTFRENTEAFF
cdr3_nt: TGTGCCAGCACCTTCCGGGAAAACACTGAAGCTTTCTTT

v_call: TRBV13
d_call: -
j_call: TRBJ1-1
clone_size: many
cdr3_length: 13
cdr3_aa: CASSPDGRAEAFF
cdr3_nt: TGTGCCAGCAGCCCCGACGGGCGCGCTGAAGCTTTCTTT

v_call: TRBV5-1
d_call: -
j_call: TRBJ2-1
clone_size: -
cdr3_length: 16
cdr3_aa: CASSVGLLSSYNEQFF
cdr3_nt: TGCGCCAGCAGCGTCGGACTCTTAAGCTCCTACAATGAGCAGTTCTTC

v_call: TRBV27
d_call: -
j_call: TRBJ2-5
clone_size: -
cdr3_length: 13
cdr3_aa: CASSFAGQETQYF
cdr3_nt: TGTGCCAGCAGTTTTGCGGGACAAGAGACCCAGTACTTC

v_call: TRBV5-1
d_call: -
j_call: TRBJ1-1
clone_size: many
cdr3_length: 14
cdr3_aa: CASRPDRASAEAFF
cdr3_nt: TGCGCCAGCAGACCTGACAGAGCTAGCGCTGAAGCTTTCTTT

v_call: TRBV19
d_call: TRBD1
j_call: TRBJ2-1
clone_size: many
cdr3_length: 14
cdr3_aa: CASSAGGAYNEQFF
cdr3_nt: TGTGCCAGCTCGGCAGGGGGCGCCTACAATGAGCAGTTCTTC

v_call: TRBV12-3/TRBV12-4
d_call: -
j_call: TRBJ1-5
clone_size: -
cdr3_length: 15
cdr3_aa: CASRADLSRGQPQHF
cdr3_nt: TGTGCCAGCAGGGCGGATTTGTCAAGGGGGCAGCCCCAGCATTTT

v_call: TRBV9
d_call: -
j_call: TRBJ2-3
clone_size: -
cdr3_length: 15
cdr3_aa: CASSARGLLTDTQYF
cdr3_nt: TGTGCCAGCAGCGCCCGTGGGCTTCTAACAGATACGCAGTATTTT

v_call: TRBV19
d_call: TRBD1
j_call: TRBJ1-1
clone_size: few
cdr3_length: 14
cdr3_aa: CASRGQGAVAEAFF
cdr3_nt: TGTGCCAGTAGAGGACAGGGGGCGGTTGCTGAAGCTTTCTTT

v_call: TRBV14
d_call: -
j_call: TRBJ1-2
clone_size: many
cdr3_length: 15
cdr3_aa: CASSLSGGRLYGYTF
cdr3_nt: TGTGCCAGCAGCCTAAGTGGGGGGCGACTCTATGGCTACACCTTC

v_call: TRBV12-3/TRBV12-4
d_call: -
j_call: TRBJ1-1
clone_size: many
cdr3_length: 13
cdr3_aa: CASSWYFPAEAFF
cdr3_nt: TGTGCCAGCAGTTGGTACTTCCCGGCTGAAGCTTTCTTT

v_call: TRBV7-2
d_call: -
j_call: TRBJ2-3
clone_size: many
cdr3_length: 15
cdr3_aa: CASSLTPARTDTQYF
cdr3_nt: TGTGCCAGCAGCTTAACCCCCGCACGCACAGATACGCAGTATTTT

v_call: TRBV29-1
d_call: TRBD2
j_call: TRBJ2-3
clone_size: many
cdr3_length: 14
cdr3_aa: CSVIAGVITDTQYF
cdr3_nt: TGCAGCGTCATAGCGGGGGTCATCACAGATACGCAGTATTTT

v_call: TRBV3-1
d_call: -
j_call: TRBJ2-7
clone_size: -
cdr3_length: 14
cdr3_aa: CASSPELRGAEQYF
cdr3_nt: TGTGCCAGCAGCCCCGAACTACGGGGCGCCGAGCAGTACTTC

v_call: TRBV7-6
d_call: TRBD1
j_call: TRBJ2-1
clone_size: -
cdr3_length: 15
cdr3_aa: CASSSMGQSNNEQFF
cdr3_nt: TGTGCCAGCAGCTCAATGGGACAGTCGAACAATGAGCAGTTCTTC

v_call: TRBV28
d_call: TRBD1
j_call: TRBJ2-7
clone_size: many
cdr3_length: 16
cdr3_aa: CASSIEGQGVPYEQYF
cdr3_nt: TGTGCCAGCAGCATAGAAGGACAGGGGGTTCCCTACGAGCAGTACTTC

v_call: TRBV7-9
d_call: -
j_call: TRBJ1-2
clone_size: many
cdr3_length: 16
cdr3_aa: CASSLALRGDFYGYTF
cdr3_nt: TGTGCCAGCAGCTTAGCGCTACGGGGCGACTTCTATGGCTACACCTTC

v_call: TRBV28
d_call: -
j_call: TRBJ1-2
clone_size: many
cdr3_length: 15
cdr3_aa: CASSLPSGSNYGYTF
cdr3_nt: TGTGCCAGCAGCCTACCCTCCGGGTCTAACTATGGCTACACCTTC

v_call: TRBV25-1
d_call: TRBD1
j_call: TRBJ1-1
clone_size: many
cdr3_length: 14
cdr3_aa: CASRKQGAGTEAFF
cdr3_nt: TGTGCCAGCAGGAAACAGGGGGCGGGCACTGAAGCTTTCTTT

v_call: TRBV15
d_call: -
j_call: TRBJ2-4
clone_size: many
cdr3_length: 15
cdr3_aa: CATSRGELAKNIQYF
cdr3_nt: TGTGCCACCAGCAGAGGAGAACTAGCCAAAAACATTCAGTACTTC

v_call: TRBV11-2
d_call: -
j_call: TRBJ1-2
clone_size: many
cdr3_length: 13
cdr3_aa: CASSLRRNYGYTF
cdr3_nt: TGTGCCAGCAGCTTACGACGTAACTATGGCTACACCTTC

v_call: TRBV5-6
d_call: TRBD2
j_call: TRBJ2-2
clone_size: -
cdr3_length: 14
cdr3_aa: CASNSGGNTGELFF
cdr3_nt: TGTGCCAGCAATAGCGGGGGGAACACCGGGGAGCTGTTTTTT

v_call: TRBV4-1
d_call: -
j_call: TRBJ1-6
clone_size: -
cdr3_length: 15
cdr3_aa: CASSQDLGRGSPLHF
cdr3_nt: TGCGCCAGCAGCCAAGACTTGGGAAGAGGTTCACCCCTCCACTTT

v_call: TRBV10-1
d_call: -
j_call: TRBJ2-1
clone_size: -
cdr3_length: 15
cdr3_aa: CASSPGRTPWDEQFF
cdr3_nt: TGCGCCAGCAGCCCAGGACGGACCCCTTGGGATGAGCAGTTCTTC

v_call: TRBV4-1
d_call: -
j_call: TRBJ1-2
clone_size: -
cdr3_length: 15
cdr3_aa: CASSQAPGRTYGYTF
cdr3_nt: TGCGCCAGCAGCCAAGCGCCGGGCCGTACCTATGGCTACACCTTC